This T cell receptor (beta chain) was captured in a study of blood T cell repertoires in COVID-19. Background on the study: Samples representing acute and convalescent COVID-19 were sourced from the United States, Italy and Spain. T cells, B-cell-depleted T cells, or PBMCs supplied cDNA or gDNA.

The authors' processing: Reference gene primer amplification gave nucleated cell count estimates. Using immunoSEQ multiplex PCR, the repertoire was profiled, and TCRdb retains in-frame clones only, with some absent. V, J and clone size derive from that table, while D and trimming were established from the DNA sequence. The profile shows 120,000 to 150,000 clones, about 83% of them singletons. The CDR3 runs 13 residues. CDR1 and CDR2 from the germline V gene are MDHEN and SYDVKM. Trimming stripped 0 bases from V and 8 bases from J, with 7 bases between. The source material was peripheral blood. The chain employs TRBV28 and TRBJ1-4, with D unresolved. The sequence derives from a woman in her fifties or sixties with active or convalescent COVID-19. DNA of the CDR3: TGTGCCAGCAGTTTATGGACGGAGGAAAAACTGTTTTTT. This sequence encodes CASSLWTEEKLFF.